The rows below give T cell receptor beta chains drawn from one sample of a study of T-cell memory formation after mild COVID-19. TCRdb reanalysed the 5' RACE reads using MiXCR and keeps one entry per CDR3 protein. The sample has 300,000 to 400,000 distinct CDR3 sequences, more than 15% seen once. Sequenced input: PBMCs or a T cell subset sorted from them (not recorded which). The source is a man aged 18-30 years who had mild COVID-19 (a few samples of this study predate the infection). Cell type and time point are not known. The CDR3 runs from the conserved cysteine through the conserved F or W. A D gene is named only where the DNA matches it firmly. Size is omitted from some rows. Given values are once, few, many or a class for expanded clones.

cdr3_length	d_call	j_call	clone_size	v_call	cdr3_aa	cdr3_nt
16	NA	TRBJ2-3	NA	TRBV5-1	CASSPTPTSPADTQYF	TGCGCCAGCAGTCCAACGCCAACTAGCCCGGCAGATACGCAGTATTTT
15	NA	TRBJ1-1	few	TRBV20-1	CSARWPGGRGTEAFF	TGCAGTGCTAGATGGCCGGGCGGCCGGGGCACTGAAGCTTTCTTT
19	TRBD2	TRBJ2-1	few	TRBV29-1	CSAGPPTSGGLKTYNEQFF	TGCAGCGCCGGCCCCCCTACTAGCGGGGGGCTAAAAACGTACAATGAGCAGTTCTTC
13	NA	TRBJ1-2	NA	TRBV4-2	CASSHAPGRRYTF	TGTGCCAGCAGCCATGCACCGGGACGGCGCTACACCTTC
15	TRBD1	TRBJ2-3	NA	TRBV6-5	CASSYGQASTDTQYF	TGTGCCAGCAGTTACGGACAGGCTAGCACAGATACGCAGTATTTT
15	TRBD1	TRBJ2-3	many	TRBV25-1	CASSPSTGPGDTQYF	TGTGCCAGCAGCCCCTCGACAGGGCCCGGAGATACGCAGTATTTT
14	NA	TRBJ1-5	NA	TRBV28	CASRYRDRHQPQHF	TGTGCCAGCAGGTACAGGGATCGCCATCAGCCCCAGCATTTT
14	NA	TRBJ2-5	many	TRBV7-9	CASSLEGFKKTQYF	TGTGCCAGCAGCTTAGAAGGGTTCAAGAAGACCCAGTACTTC
14	NA	TRBJ2-1	few	TRBV20-1	CSASRGPPYNEQFF	TGCAGTGCATCGCGGGGGCCACCCTACAATGAGCAGTTCTTC
14	TRBD1	TRBJ1-2	NA	TRBV5-4	CASSRGTDFYGYTF	TGTGCCAGCAGCAGGGGGACAGACTTCTATGGCTACACCTTC
16	NA	TRBJ1-2	NA	TRBV4-1	CASSPPGPPRNYGYTF	TGCGCCAGCAGCCCACCGGGTCCTCCCCGTAACTATGGCTACACCTTC
15	TRBD1	TRBJ1-5	NA	TRBV19	CASSIRGRPGEPQHF	TGTGCCAGTAGTATAAGGGGGCGTCCAGGGGAGCCCCAGCATTTT
13	NA	TRBJ2-5	many	TRBV28	CAIGIADQETQYF	TGTGCCATCGGAATAGCGGACCAAGAGACCCAGTACTTC
16	TRBD2	TRBJ2-2	NA	TRBV12-3/TRBV12-4	CASSQSGGADTGELFF	TGTGCCAGCAGTCAAAGCGGGGGGGCCGACACCGGGGAGCTGTTTTTT
12	NA	TRBJ2-2	many	TRBV7-9	CASSLDSGELFF	TGTGCCAGCAGCTTGGATTCCGGGGAGCTGTTTTTT
13	NA	TRBJ2-5	few	TRBV7-2	CASSFHGRETQYF	TGTGCCAGCAGCTTTCATGGACGAGAGACCCAGTACTTC
17	NA	TRBJ2-5	few	TRBV6-5	CASSYSPGAAVGETQYF	TGTGCCAGCAGTTACTCTCCCGGGGCCGCCGTAGGGGAGACCCAGTACTTC
14	NA	TRBJ2-3	few	TRBV20-1	CSARRAGSEDTQYF	TGCAGTGCTAGAAGGGCGGGGTCGGAAGATACGCAGTATTTT
14	NA	TRBJ2-7	NA	TRBV29-1	CSVESSGTTYEQYF	TGCAGCGTTGAGTCCTCCGGGACAACCTACGAGCAGTACTTC
18	NA	TRBJ1-5	NA	TRBV7-6	CASSLLAAGDVRNQPQHF	TGTGCCAGCAGCTTACTAGCCGCGGGGGATGTACGTAATCAGCCCCAGCATTTT
16	NA	TRBJ2-2	NA	TRBV4-3	CASSQEPLRGAGELFF	TGCGCCAGCAGCCAAGAGCCCTTAAGAGGCGCCGGGGAGCTGTTTTTT
17	NA	TRBJ1-5	NA	TRBV12-3/TRBV12-4	CASSFDPRPPDNQPQHF	TGTGCCAGCAGTTTTGACCCAAGGCCCCCGGACAATCAGCCCCAGCATTTT
16	TRBD2	TRBJ2-1	NA	TRBV27	CASSFRTSGLGNEQFF	TGTGCCAGCAGTTTCCGAACTAGCGGTCTGGGGAATGAGCAGTTCTTC
16	TRBD1	TRBJ2-2	many	TRBV7-3	CASSLLWTGNTGELFF	TGTGCCAGCAGCTTATTGTGGACAGGAAACACCGGGGAGCTGTTTTTT
15	NA	TRBJ2-3	many	TRBV4-3	CASSPSWGNTDTQYF	TGCGCCAGCAGCCCGTCTTGGGGAAACACAGATACGCAGTATTTT
14	NA	TRBJ1-1	NA	TRBV9	CASSVAVSNTEAFF	TGTGCCAGCAGCGTAGCAGTCTCGAACACTGAAGCTTTCTTT
17	TRBD2	TRBJ2-3	NA	TRBV19	CASSIGRLAGLSDTQYF	TGTGCCAGTAGTATAGGGCGCCTAGCGGGATTATCAGATACGCAGTATTTT
12	NA	TRBJ1-1	many	TRBV7-2	CASSTYNTEAFF	TGTGCCAGCAGCACTTACAACACTGAAGCTTTCTTT
16	TRBD1	TRBJ1-1	NA	TRBV9	CASSYGTGNVGTEAFF	TGTGCCAGCAGCTACGGGACAGGGAATGTGGGCACTGAAGCTTTCTTT
14	NA	TRBJ2-1	many	TRBV4-2	CASSPDYSYNEQFF	TGTGCCAGCAGCCCGGACTACTCCTACAATGAGCAGTTCTTC
12	TRBD1	TRBJ2-7	NA	TRBV6-5	CASSDRVYEQYF	TGTGCCAGCAGCGACAGGGTGTACGAGCAGTACTTC
12	NA	TRBJ2-3	NA	TRBV7-3	CASSLMSDTQYF	TGTGCCAGCAGCTTAATGTCAGATACGCAGTATTTT
15	NA	TRBJ1-1	few	TRBV19	CASSIKIAQNTEAFF	TGTGCCAGTAGTATAAAAATCGCTCAGAACACTGAAGCTTTCTTT
14	NA	TRBJ1-5	NA	TRBV12-3/TRBV12-4	CASSPGLANQPQHF	TGTGCCAGCAGTCCCGGCCTAGCCAATCAGCCCCAGCATTTT
16	TRBD1	TRBJ2-1	NA	TRBV11-2	CASSSRTGPSYNEQFF	TGTGCCAGCAGCTCCCGGACAGGCCCCAGCTACAATGAGCAGTTCTTC
14	NA	TRBJ2-7	NA	TRBV12-3/TRBV12-4	CASSFQGGAYEQYF	TGTGCCAGCAGTTTCCAGGGGGGAGCCTACGAGCAGTACTTC
16	NA	TRBJ2-1	few	TRBV7-9	CASSLDWTARAGEQFF	TGTGCCAGCAGCTTAGACTGGACAGCACGGGCGGGTGAGCAGTTCTTC
15	TRBD1	TRBJ2-5	few	TRBV18	CASSPRDREEETQYF	TGTGCCAGCTCACCTCGGGACAGGGAAGAAGAGACCCAGTACTTC
17	TRBD2	TRBJ2-3	few	TRBV6-5	CASSGLGLAGDTDTQYF	TGTGCCAGCAGTGGGCTAGGACTAGCGGGGGACACAGATACGCAGTATTTT
15	NA	TRBJ1-2	few	TRBV7-3	CASSLSPRGNYGYTF	TGTGCCAGCAGCTTATCCCCCAGGGGAAACTATGGCTACACCTTC
16	NA	TRBJ2-2	few	TRBV6-5	CASSYRGVVNTGELFF	TGTGCCAGCAGTTACAGGGGGGTCGTGAACACCGGGGAGCTGTTTTTT
15	TRBD1	TRBJ1-2	NA	TRBV27	CASSFRRQGLAGYTF	TGTGCCAGCAGTTTCCGGAGACAGGGTCTTGCTGGCTACACCTTC
14	NA	TRBJ2-2	few	TRBV7-6	CASTLGANTGELFF	TGTGCCAGCACCTTGGGCGCGAACACCGGGGAGCTGTTTTTT
15	NA	TRBJ1-6	NA	TRBV19	CASSSRWSSNSPLHF	TGTGCCAGTAGTTCCCGGTGGAGTTCTAATTCACCCCTCCACTTT
15	NA	TRBJ2-5	NA	TRBV11-3	CASSLGLALEETQYF	TGTGCCAGCAGCTTAGGGCTAGCGTTAGAAGAGACCCAGTACTTC
14	TRBD1	TRBJ1-5	NA	TRBV7-2	CASSFDRVSQPQHF	TGTGCCAGCAGCTTCGACAGGGTGTCTCAGCCCCAGCATTTT
13	TRBD2	TRBJ2-7	NA	TRBV10-3	CAIGPGGAYEQYF	TGTGCCATCGGTCCGGGAGGGGCCTACGAGCAGTACTTC